The source of this T cell receptor (beta chain) is a study of T cell responses to AZD1222 COVID-19 vaccine. Findings and limits, study-wide: White British people made up most donors, females outnumbered males, and clonal diversity was possibly underestimated.

Data came from immunoSEQ multiplex PCR; TCRdb stores just in-frame clones and leaves some out. The profile shows some 170,000 clones, roughly 89% of them singletons. Notes on this clone: Its matching antigen is unknown.

Germline CDR1 reads MNHNY; CDR2 reads SVGAGI (reference sequence). This CDR3 is built from 15 residues. Trimming shortened V by 7 bases and J by 0 bases, and 13 bases separated the two germline ends. Sample: peripheral blood, taken on day 0 of AZD1222 vaccination. This clonotype was obtained from an adult in good health. The V and J genes are TRBV6-6 and TRBJ1-5; D not certain. The CDR3 spells CASNLGSYSNQPQHF. Here the CDR3 DNA reads TGTGCCAGCAACCTAGGGAGTTATAGCAATCAGCCCCAGCATTTT.